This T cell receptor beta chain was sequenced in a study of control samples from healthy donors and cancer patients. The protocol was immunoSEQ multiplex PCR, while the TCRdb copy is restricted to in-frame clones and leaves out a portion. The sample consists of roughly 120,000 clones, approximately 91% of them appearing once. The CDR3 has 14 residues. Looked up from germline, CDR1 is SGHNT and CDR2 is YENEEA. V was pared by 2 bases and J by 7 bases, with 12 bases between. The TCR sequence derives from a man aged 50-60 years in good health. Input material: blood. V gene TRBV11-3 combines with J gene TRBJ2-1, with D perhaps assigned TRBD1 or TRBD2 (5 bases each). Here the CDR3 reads CASSLRSGRNEQFF. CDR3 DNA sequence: TGTGCCAGCAGCTTAAGATCAGGGAGAAATGAGCAGTTCTTC. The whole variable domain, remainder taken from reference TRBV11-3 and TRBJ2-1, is EAGVVQSPRYKIIEKKQPVAFWCNPISGHNTLYWYLQNLGQGPELLIRYENEEAVDDSQLPKDRFSAERLKGVDSTLKIQPAELGDSAVYLCASSLRSGRNEQFFGPGTRLTVL.